The source of this TCR beta chain is a study of blood T cell repertoires in COVID-19. Study-level information: Acute-phase and convalescent COVID-19 samples originated in the United States, Italy and Spain. PBMCs, B-cell-depleted T cells, or T cells were the source of the cDNA or gDNA that made up the material.

V dropped 2 bases and J dropped 2 bases, with 10 bases sitting between them. CDR3 length equals 15 residues. Germline CDR1 SGHTA, CDR2 FQGNSA. In the source study's methods: Cell counts per sample came from amplifying reference gene primers. Libraries were prepared by immunoSEQ multiplex PCR; TCRdb keeps only in-frame clonotypes and omits some of them. V, J and clone size were drawn from that table, and D and trimming were deduced from the DNA. The repertoire consists of tens of thousands of clones, with 90% occurring once and the leading ten covering roughly 7.6%. The sequenced material came from peripheral blood. This chain joins TRBV7-2 and TRBJ1-5; tentative D call: TRBD1 (5 bases). The TCR sequence derives from a woman aged 40 to 50 with active COVID-19. CDR3 DNA sequence: TGTGCCAGCAGCTTATTTCAGGGCGGCAATCAGCCCCAGCATTTT. This sequence encodes CASSLFQGGNQPQHF.